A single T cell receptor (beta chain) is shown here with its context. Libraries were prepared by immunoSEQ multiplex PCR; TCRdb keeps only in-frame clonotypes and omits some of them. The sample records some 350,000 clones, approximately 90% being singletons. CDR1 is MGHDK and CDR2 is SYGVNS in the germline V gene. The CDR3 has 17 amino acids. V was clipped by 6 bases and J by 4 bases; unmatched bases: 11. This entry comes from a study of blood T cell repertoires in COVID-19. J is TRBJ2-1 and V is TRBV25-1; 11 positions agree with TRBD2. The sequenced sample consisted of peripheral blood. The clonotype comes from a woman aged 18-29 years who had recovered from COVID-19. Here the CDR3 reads CASRPPIAGGRYNEQFF. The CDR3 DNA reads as TGTGCCAGCAGACCTCCTATAGCGGGAGGGCGATACAATGAGCAGTTCTTC.